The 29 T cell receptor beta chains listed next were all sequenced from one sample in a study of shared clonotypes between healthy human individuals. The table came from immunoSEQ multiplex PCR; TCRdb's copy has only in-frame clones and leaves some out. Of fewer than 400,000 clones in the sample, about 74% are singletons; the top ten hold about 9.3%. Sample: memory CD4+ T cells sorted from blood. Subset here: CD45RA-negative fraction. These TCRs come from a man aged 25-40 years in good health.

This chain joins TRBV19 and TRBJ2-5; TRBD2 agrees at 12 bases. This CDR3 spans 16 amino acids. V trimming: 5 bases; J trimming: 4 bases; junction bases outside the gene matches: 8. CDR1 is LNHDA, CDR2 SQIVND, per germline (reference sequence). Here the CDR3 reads CASSVTGLAGLETQYF. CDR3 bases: TGTGCCAGTAGTGTAACGGGACTAGCGGGCCTAGAGACCCAGTACTTC.

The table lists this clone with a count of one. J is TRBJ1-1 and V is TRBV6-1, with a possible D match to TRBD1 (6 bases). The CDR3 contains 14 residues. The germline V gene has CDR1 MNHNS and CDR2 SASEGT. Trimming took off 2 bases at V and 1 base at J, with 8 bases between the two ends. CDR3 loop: CASSERGQNTEAFF. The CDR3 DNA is TGTGCCAGCAGTGAACGGGGACAGAACACTGAAGCTTTCTTT.

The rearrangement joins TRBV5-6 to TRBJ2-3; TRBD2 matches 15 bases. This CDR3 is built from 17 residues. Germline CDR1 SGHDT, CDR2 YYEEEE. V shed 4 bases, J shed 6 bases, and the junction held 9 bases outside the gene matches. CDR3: CASSLGLAGGGMDTQYF. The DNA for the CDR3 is TGTGCCAGCAGCCTTGGACTAGCGGGAGGGGGTATGGATACGCAGTATTTT.

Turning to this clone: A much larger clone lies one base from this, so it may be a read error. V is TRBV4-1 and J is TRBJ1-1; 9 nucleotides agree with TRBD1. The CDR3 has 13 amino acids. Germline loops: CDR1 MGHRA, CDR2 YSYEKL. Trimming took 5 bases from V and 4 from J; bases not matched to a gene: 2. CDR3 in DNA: TGCGCCAGCAGCAACAGGGGGCGCACTGAAGCTTTCTTT. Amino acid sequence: CASSNRGRTEAFF.

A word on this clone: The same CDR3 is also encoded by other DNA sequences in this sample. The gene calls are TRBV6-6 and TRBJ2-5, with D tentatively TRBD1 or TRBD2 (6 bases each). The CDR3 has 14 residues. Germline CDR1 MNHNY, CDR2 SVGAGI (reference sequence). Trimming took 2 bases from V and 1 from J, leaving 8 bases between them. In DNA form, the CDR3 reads TGTGCCAGCAGTTACAAGGGGGGCCAAGAGACCCAGTACTTC. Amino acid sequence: CASSYKGGQETQYF.

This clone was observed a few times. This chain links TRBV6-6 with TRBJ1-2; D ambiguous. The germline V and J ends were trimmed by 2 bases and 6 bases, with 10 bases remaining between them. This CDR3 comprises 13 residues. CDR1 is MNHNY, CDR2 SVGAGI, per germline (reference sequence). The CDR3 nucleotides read TGTGCCAGCAGTTACGTGGGAATGAATGGCTACACCTTC. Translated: CASSYVGMNGYTF.

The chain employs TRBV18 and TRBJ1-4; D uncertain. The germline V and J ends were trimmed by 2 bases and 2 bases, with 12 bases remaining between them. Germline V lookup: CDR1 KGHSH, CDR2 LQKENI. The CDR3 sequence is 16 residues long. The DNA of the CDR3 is TGTGCCAGCTCACCAGACCAAGTGGATACTAATGAAAAACTGTTTTTT. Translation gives CASSPDQVDTNEKLFF.

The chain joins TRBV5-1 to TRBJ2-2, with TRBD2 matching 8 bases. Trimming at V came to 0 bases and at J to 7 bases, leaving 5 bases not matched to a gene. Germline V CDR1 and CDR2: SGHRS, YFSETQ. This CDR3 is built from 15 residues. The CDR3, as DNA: TGCGCCAGCAGCTTGGGTAGCGGGATTGACGGGGAGCTGTTTTTT. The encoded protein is CASSLGSGIDGELFF.

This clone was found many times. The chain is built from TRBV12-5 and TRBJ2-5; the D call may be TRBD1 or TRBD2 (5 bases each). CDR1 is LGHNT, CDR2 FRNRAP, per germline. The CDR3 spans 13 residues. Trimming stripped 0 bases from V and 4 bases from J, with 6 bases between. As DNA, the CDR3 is TGTGCTAGTGGTTTGGTTGGGGGAGAGACCCAGTACTTC. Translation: CASGLVGGETQYF.

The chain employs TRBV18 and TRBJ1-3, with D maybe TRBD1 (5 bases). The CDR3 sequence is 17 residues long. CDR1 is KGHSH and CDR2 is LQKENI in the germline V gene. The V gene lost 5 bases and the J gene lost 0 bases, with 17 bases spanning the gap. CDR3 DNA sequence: TGTGCCAGCTCAGTCCCGGTGGGGCCCATCTCTGGAAACACCATATATTTT. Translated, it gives CASSVPVGPISGNTIYF.

CDR3 DNA sequence: TGTGCCAGCAGAAAGAATGGGGGCTCGGAGCCCCAGCATTTT. It specifies CASRKNGGSEPQHF. This chain uses TRBV5-5 with TRBJ1-5, with D perhaps TRBD1 (6 bases). The V end was cut by 5 bases, the J end by 8 bases, with 17 bases between. Germline CDR1 and CDR2: SGHKS and YYEKEE (reference sequence). The CDR3 totals 14 residues. The whole variable domain, filled in from reference TRBV5-5 and TRBJ1-5, reads DAGVTQSPTHLIKTRGQQVTLRCSPISGHKSVSWYQQVLGQGPQFIFQYYEKEERGRGNFPDRFSARQFPNYSSELNVNALLLGDSALYLCASRKNGGSEPQHFGDGTRLSIL.

This chain's CDR3 is CASSPRGSGVSSYEQYF. DNA for the CDR3: TGTGCCAGCAGCCCAAGGGGCAGCGGGGTTAGCTCCTACGAGCAGTACTTC. The chain uses TRBV5-6 and TRBJ2-7; 7 nucleotides line up with TRBD2. With 4 bases clipped from V and 0 bases from J, the junction kept 13 bases outside the gene matches. CDR1 is SGHDT, CDR2 YYEEEE, per germline. The CDR3 has 17 amino acids.

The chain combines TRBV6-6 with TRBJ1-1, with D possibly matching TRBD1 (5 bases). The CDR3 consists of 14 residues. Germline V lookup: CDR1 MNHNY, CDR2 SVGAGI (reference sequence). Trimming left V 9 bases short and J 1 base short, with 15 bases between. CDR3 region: CASQSPGGNTEAFF. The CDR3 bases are TGTGCCAGTCAGAGTCCGGGGGGGAACACTGAAGCTTTCTTT.

As DNA, the CDR3 is TGTGCCAGCAGTGCTCAGGGGCACACCGGGGAGCTGTTTTTT. This encodes CASSAQGHTGELFF. The chain has TRBV28 and TRBJ2-2; D is possibly TRBD1 (6 bases). Trimming pared 5 bases from V and 3 bases from J, leaving 10 bases between. Germline V gives CDR1 MDHEN, CDR2 SYDVKM. The CDR3 has 14 residues.

The CDR3 coding sequence is TGTGCCAGCAGCTTAGCCGGGAGGGTATACCACAATGAGCAGTTCTTC. Protein product: CASSLAGRVYHNEQFF. The chain combines TRBV7-2 with TRBJ2-1, with 8 nucleotides matching TRBD2. CDR1 SGHTA and CDR2 FQGNSA come from the germline V gene. V shed 0 bases, J shed 5 bases, and the junction held 6 bases outside the gene matches. CDR3 size: 16 residues.

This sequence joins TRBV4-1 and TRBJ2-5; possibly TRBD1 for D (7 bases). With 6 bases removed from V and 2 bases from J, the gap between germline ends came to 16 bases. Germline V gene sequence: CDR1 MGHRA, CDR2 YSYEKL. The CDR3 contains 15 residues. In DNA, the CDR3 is TGCGCCAGCAGTTGGCGGAGGGGGCCGCAAGAGACCCAGTACTTC. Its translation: CASSWRRGPQETQYF.

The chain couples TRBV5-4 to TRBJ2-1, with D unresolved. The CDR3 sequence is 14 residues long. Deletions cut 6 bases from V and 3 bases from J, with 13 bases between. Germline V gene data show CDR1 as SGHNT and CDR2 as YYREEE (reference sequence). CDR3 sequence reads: CASKPDKLYNEQFF. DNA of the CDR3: TGTGCCAGCAAGCCAGACAAGCTCTACAATGAGCAGTTCTTC.

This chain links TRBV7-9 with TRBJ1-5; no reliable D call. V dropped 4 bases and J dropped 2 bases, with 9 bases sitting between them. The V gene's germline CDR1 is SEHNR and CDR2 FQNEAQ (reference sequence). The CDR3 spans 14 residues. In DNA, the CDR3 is TGTGCCAGCAGCTCGCGGGCCGGCAATCAGCCCCAGCATTTT. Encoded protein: CASSSRAGNQPQHF.

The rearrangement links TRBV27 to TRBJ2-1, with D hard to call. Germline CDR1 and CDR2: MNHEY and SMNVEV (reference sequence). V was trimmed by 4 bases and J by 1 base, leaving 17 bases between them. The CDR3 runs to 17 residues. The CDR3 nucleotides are TGTGCCAGCAGTTCCAACCATGTTAAATGGTCCTACAATGAGCAGTTCTTC. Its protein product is CASSSNHVKWSYNEQFF.

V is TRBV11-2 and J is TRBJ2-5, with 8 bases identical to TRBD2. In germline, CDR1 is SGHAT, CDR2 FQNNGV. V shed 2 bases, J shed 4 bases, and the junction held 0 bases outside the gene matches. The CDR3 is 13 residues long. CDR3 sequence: CASSLLAGETQYF. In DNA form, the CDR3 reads TGTGCCAGCAGCTTACTAGCGGGAGAGACCCAGTACTTC.

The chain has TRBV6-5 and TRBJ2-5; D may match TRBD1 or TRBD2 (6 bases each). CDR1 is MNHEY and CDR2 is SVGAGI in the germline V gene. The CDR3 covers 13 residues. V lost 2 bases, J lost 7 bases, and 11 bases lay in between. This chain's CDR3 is CASSYGGRVTQYF. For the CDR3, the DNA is TGTGCCAGCAGTTACGGGGGGCGCGTGACCCAGTACTTC.

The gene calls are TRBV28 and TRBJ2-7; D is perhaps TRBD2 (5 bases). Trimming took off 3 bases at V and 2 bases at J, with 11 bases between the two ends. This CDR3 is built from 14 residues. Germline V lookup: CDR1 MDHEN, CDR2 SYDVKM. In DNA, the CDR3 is TGTGCCAGCAGTTTGGTAAGCGGAGCCTACGAGCAGTACTTC. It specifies CASSLVSGAYEQYF.

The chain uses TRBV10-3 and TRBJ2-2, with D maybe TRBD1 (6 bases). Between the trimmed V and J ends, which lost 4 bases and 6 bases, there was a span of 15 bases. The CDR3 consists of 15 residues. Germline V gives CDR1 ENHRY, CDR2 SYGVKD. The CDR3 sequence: CAISGRGEGAGELFF. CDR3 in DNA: TGTGCCATCAGTGGAAGAGGAGAGGGGGCCGGGGAGCTGTTTTTT.

The CDR3 loop is CASSVASSSGQFF. The CDR3 DNA reads as TGTGCCAGCAGCGTGGCTAGCTCCTCCGGGCAGTTCTTC. J is TRBJ2-1 and V is TRBV9, with D possibly being TRBD2 (5 bases). Germline-derived CDR1 and CDR2 are SGDLS and YYNGEE. Trimming took 2 bases from V and 12 from J, leaving 15 bases between them. CDR3 length: 13 residues.

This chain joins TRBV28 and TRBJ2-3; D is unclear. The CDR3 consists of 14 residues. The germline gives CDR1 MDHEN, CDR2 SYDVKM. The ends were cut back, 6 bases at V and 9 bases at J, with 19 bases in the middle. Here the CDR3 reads CASRSSKKDLTQYF. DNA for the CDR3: TGTGCCAGCAGATCCAGCAAAAAGGACCTCACGCAGTATTTT.

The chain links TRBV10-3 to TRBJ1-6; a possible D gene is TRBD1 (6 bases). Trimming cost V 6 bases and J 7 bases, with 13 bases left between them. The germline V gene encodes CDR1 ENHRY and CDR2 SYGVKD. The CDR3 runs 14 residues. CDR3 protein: CAIRPTGDNSPLHF. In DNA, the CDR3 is TGTGCCATCAGACCGACAGGAGACAATTCACCCCTCCACTTT.

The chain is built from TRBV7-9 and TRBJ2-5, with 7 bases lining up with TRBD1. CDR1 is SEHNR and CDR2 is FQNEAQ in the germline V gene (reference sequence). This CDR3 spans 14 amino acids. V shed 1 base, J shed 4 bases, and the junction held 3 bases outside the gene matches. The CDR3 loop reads CASSLGQGIETQYF. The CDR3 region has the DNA TGTGCCAGCAGCTTAGGACAGGGAATAGAGACCCAGTACTTC. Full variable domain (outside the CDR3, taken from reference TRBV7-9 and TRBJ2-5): DTGVSQNPRHKITKRGQNVTFRCDPISEHNRLYWYRQTLGQGPEFLTYFQNEAQLEKSRLLSDRFSAERPKGSFSTLEIQRTEQGDSAMYLCASSLGQGIETQYFGPGTRLLVL.

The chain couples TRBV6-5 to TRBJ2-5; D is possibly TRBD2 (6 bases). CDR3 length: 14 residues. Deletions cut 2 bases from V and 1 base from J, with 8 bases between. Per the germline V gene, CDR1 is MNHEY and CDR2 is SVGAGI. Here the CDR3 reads CASSYPGGQETQYF. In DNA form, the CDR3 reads TGTGCCAGCAGTTACCCCGGGGGCCAAGAGACCCAGTACTTC.

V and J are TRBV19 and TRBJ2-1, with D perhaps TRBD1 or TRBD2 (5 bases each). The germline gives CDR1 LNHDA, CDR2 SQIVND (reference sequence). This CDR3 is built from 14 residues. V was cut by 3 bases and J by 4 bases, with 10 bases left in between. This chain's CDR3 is CASSIRGLYNEQFF. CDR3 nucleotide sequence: TGTGCCAGTAGTATCCGGGGCCTGTACAATGAGCAGTTCTTC.